This T cell receptor (beta chain) appears in the sequencing data of a study of T cells in Graves' hyperthyroidism and ophthalmopathy. Individuals with ophthalmopathy presented a Clinical Activity Score of at least 3, a NOSPECS grade of at least 4 and a duration under 3 months. Reasons for excluding patients were uncontrolled infection, other autoimmune disease, pregnancy or lactation. The CDR3 consists of 12 residues. Germline V CDR1 and CDR2: LGHDT, YNNKEL (reference sequence). V lost 5 bases, J lost 2 bases, and 0 bases stayed unmatched. The investigators amplified TCR beta CDR3 regions from RNA transcripts. HTBI primers were employed in a first-round RT-PCR of the TCR CDR3. MiXCR, applied by TCRdb to the multiplex PCR reads, yields one record per CDR3 protein. The sample shows approximately 600,000 distinct CDR3 sequences, 20% of them seen only once. In this sample, this clonotype turned up many times.

Sequenced input: blood. The chain uses TRBV3-1 and TRBJ2-7; TRBD1 matches at 7 bases. The origin of this receptor is a man younger than 45 with Graves' ophthalmopathy. The CDR3, as DNA: TGTGCCAGCAGCAGGGGGCCCTACGAGCAGTACTTC. Translated: CASSRGPYEQYF.